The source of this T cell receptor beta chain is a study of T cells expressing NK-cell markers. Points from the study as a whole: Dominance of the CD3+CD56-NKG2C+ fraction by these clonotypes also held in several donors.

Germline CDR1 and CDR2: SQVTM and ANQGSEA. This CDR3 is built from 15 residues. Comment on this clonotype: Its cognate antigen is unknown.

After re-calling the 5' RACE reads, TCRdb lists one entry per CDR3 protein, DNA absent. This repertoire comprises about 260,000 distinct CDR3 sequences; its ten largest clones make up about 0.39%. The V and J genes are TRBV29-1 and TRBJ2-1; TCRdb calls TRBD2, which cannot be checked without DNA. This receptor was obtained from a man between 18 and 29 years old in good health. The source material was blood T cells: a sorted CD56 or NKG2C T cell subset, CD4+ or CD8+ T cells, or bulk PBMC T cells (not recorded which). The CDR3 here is CSVDLPGLSYNEQFF.